This T cell receptor (beta chain) was recorded in a study of blood T cell repertoires in COVID-19. The germline CDR1 and CDR2 sequences are GTSNPN and SVGIG (reference sequence). The germline V and J ends were trimmed by 3 bases and 3 bases, with 15 bases remaining between them. The CDR3 covers 15 residues. TCRdb's table, derived via immunoSEQ multiplex PCR, lists solely in-frame clones and lacks some. Among 200,000 to 250,000 clones, about 85% were seen once, and the ten largest hold nearly 20%. This receptor was identified in a man between 25 and 39 years old with active or convalescent COVID-19. Sequencing used peripheral blood. This chain uses TRBV30 with TRBJ1-5; possible D gene TRBD1, 5 bases. CDR3 in DNA: TGTGCCTGGAGCCACACAGGAAGTCTCAATCAGCCCCAGCATTTT. Amino acids: CAWSHTGSLNQPQHF.